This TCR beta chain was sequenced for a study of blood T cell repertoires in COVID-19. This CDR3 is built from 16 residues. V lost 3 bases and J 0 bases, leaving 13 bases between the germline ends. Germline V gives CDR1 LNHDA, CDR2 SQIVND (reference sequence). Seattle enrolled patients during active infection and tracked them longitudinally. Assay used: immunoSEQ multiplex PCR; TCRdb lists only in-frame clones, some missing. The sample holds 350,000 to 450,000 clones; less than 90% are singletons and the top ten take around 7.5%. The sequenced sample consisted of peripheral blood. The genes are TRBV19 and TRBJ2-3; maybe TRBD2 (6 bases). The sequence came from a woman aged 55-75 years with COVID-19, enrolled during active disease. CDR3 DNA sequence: TGTGCCAGTAGTATCGCCCGGGGGAGAAGCACAGATACGCAGTATTTT. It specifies CASSIARGRSTDTQYF.